Each of the 4 T cell receptor beta chains below was sequenced from the same sample in a study of CD8+CD57+ T cells in acquired aplastic anemia. Both TCR beta VDJ combination and CDR3 sequence profiling were carried out. Genomic DNA was the template for this profiling. TCRdb recomputed calls from the reads with MiXCR, one row per CDR3 protein. This sample has 130,000 or so distinct CDR3 sequences, with almost 40% found just once. All patients picked for sequencing had shown, by flow cytometry, an expansion of CD8+CD57+ cells. The sequenced sample consisted of sorted CD4+, CD8+, or CD8+CD57+ T cells (not recorded which) from PBMCs. These receptors all come from a human donor with aplastic anemia.

The table lists this clonotype with many counts. V gene TRBV14 combines with J gene TRBJ2-1; possibly TRBD2 for D (7 bases). V gave up 6 bases and J gave up 9 bases, with 21 bases separating them. Per germline, CDR1 SGHDN and CDR2 FVKESK. The CDR3 is 15 amino acids. CDR3 sequence (DNA): TGTGCCAGCAGTCTAGGGGGACTACTCACCACTGAGCAGTTCTTC. It codes for CASSLGGLLTTEQFF.

At least ten counts were recorded for this clonotype. The J gene is TRBJ2-7, the V gene TRBV7-3; D is uncertain. V lost 0 bases, J lost 11 bases, and 17 bases lay in between. Germline CDR1 is SGHTA and CDR2 is FQGTGA. The CDR3 sequence is 14 residues long. Written as DNA, the CDR3 is TGTGCCAGCAGCTTAACGTTAGGCCATCGGACCAAGTACGTC. It yields the protein CASSLTLGHRTKYV.

This clonotype appeared a few times. The chain links TRBV4-2 to TRBJ1-3; maybe TRBD1 (6 bases). CDR1 is LGHNA and CDR2 is YNFKEQ in the germline V gene. V was pared by 1 base and J by 4 bases, with 17 bases between. There are 17 residues in the CDR3. The CDR3 protein is CASSQGMRGAEGNTIYF. DNA for the CDR3: TGTGCCAGCAGCCAAGGAATGCGGGGGGCGGAGGGAAACACCATATATTTT.

The CDR3 DNA reads as TGTGCCAGCACCCGGACTGCGAACACTGAAGCTTTCTTT. Translating gives CASTRTANTEAFF. The rearrangement uses TRBV6-1 and TRBJ1-1; unclear D gene. The germline CDR1 and CDR2 sequences are MNHNS and SASEGT. The CDR3 is 13 amino acids. Trimming left V 7 bases short and J 1 base short, with 10 bases between.